This TCR beta chain was found in a study of graft-versus-host responses after intestinal transplantation. Study background: As for transplant type, recipients had multivisceral, liver-intestinal, or isolated intestinal grafts. The recipients all started with anti-thymocyte globulin induction and then took tacrolimus and steroids for 2 to 3 years. General observations from the study: In patients with graft-donor T cell macrochimerism, allograft graft-versus-host to host-versus-graft clonal ratios were high. GvH clones occurred in recipient marrow; some first appeared in ileum or blood.

Comment on this clone: What it binds is not known.

The CDR3 extends over 15 amino acids. Between the trimmed V and J ends, which lost 2 bases and 2 bases, there was a span of 10 bases. Germline V gene data show CDR1 as MGHRA and CDR2 as YSYEKL. Data came from immunoSEQ multiplex PCR; TCRdb stores just in-frame clones and leaves some out. This sample carries tens of thousands of clones, about 89% of them seen once, and the ten largest clones take approximately 5.5%. V and J are TRBV4-1 and TRBJ1-5; unclear D gene. The sequence came from a human patient who received an intestinal transplant, so some T cells may come from the graft donor. The sample was PBMCs, taken 650 to 690 days after intestinal transplant. CDR3 DNA sequence: TGCGCCAGCAGCCAATCAGTTCGGGGCAATCAGCCCCAGCATTTT. Its protein is CASSQSVRGNQPQHF.